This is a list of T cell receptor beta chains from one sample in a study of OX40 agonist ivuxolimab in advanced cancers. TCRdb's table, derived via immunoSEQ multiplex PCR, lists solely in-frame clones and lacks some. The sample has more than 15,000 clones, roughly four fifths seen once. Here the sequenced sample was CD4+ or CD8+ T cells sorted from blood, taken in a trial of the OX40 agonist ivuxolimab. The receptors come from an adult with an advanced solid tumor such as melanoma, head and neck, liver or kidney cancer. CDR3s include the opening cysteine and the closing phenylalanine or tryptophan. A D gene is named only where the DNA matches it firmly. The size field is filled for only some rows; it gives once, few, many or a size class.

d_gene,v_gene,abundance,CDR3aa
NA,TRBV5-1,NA,CASSFYYREMLNEQFF
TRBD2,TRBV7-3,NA,CASSPRTSGGGELFF
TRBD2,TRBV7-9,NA,CASSLPRTSAPSTDTQYF
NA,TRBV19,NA,CASSHGPQSVNTEAFF
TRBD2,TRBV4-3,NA,CASSRGLAGNYEQYF
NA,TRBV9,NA,CASSALVGNDVTQYF
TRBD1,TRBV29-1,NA,CSVLGQGYGYTF
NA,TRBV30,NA,CAWSSMGARGEYF
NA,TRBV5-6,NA,CASSLVAGGLPYEQYF
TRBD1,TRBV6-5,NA,CASSYRWQGAPYGYTF
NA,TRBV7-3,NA,CASSFSSAPTDTQYF
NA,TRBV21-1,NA,CASSKAGGIYEQYF
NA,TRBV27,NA,CASSLYQGGSNQPQHF
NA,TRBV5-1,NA,CASTVGGNTGELFF
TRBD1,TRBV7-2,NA,CASSRLGRRGGETQYF
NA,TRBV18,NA,CASSKASMGSNQPQHF
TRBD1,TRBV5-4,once,CASSVGGAGGISGNTIYF
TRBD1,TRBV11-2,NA,CASSLDRGIEAFF
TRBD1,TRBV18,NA,CASSPQGQGSGYTF